This T cell receptor (beta chain) was documented in a study of cytomegalovirus exposure and HLA in healthy donors. Findings of the study overall: CMV serostatus was the sole immune exposure information available. Later genetic work tied a missense DCLRE1C variant to beta-chain V and J trimming. Relative to the approximately 660-donor mean, N-insertions were reportedly fewer in an Asian-associated ancestry cluster in a later analysis.

Primers for the PCR totalled 60 Vbeta and 13 Jbeta. Clones were read by immunoSEQ multiplex PCR, and TCRdb kept only the in-frame ones, dropping some. Here the sample spans about 160,000 clones, approximately 80% being singletons. The study sampled nominally healthy donors, though unrecorded immune exposures were likely. This clone was seen once. Its antigen is undetermined. The sequence was collected from a male donor in good health and CMV-seropositive. Sequencing was performed on PBMCs.

The CDR3 sequence is CASSTQLSGSPNEKLFF. CDR3 DNA: TGCGCCAGCAGCACCCAATTATCGGGTTCCCCTAATGAAAAACTGTTTTTT. The chain employs TRBV4-1 and TRBJ1-4; D is ambiguous. The V gene lost 5 bases and the J gene lost 3 bases, with 19 bases spanning the gap. CDR1 MGHRA and CDR2 YSYEKL come from the germline V gene. The CDR3 consists of 17 residues.